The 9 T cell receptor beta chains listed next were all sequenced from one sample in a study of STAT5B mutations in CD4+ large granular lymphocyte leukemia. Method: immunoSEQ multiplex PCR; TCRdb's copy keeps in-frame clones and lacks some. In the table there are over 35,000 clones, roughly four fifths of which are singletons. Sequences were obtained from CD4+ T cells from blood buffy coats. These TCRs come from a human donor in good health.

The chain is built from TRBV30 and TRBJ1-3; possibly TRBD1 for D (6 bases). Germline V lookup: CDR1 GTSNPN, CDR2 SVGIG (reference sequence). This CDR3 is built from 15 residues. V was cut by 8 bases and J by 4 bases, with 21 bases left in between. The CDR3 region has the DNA TGTGCCCGCCAACAGGGCAAGTGGGCCGGAAACACCATATATTTT. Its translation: CARQQGKWAGNTIYF.

The CDR3 is CAWSVLSTGTGGGKQYF. CDR3 coding DNA: TGTGCCTGGAGTGTACTTTCTACCGGGACAGGGGGCGGGAAGCAGTACTTC. This rearrangement joins TRBV30 to TRBJ2-7, with 12 bases aligning to TRBD1. Germline loops: CDR1 GTSNPN, CDR2 SVGIG (reference sequence). V was pared by 0 bases and J by 8 bases, with 14 bases of the junction left unmatched. This CDR3 is built from 17 residues.

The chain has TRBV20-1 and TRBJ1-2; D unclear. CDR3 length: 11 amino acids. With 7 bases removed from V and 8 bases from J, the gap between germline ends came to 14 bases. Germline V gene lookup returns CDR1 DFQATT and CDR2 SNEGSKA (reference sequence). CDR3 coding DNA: TGCAGTGTCTCAGACATGAACGGCTACACCTTC. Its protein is CSVSDMNGYTF.

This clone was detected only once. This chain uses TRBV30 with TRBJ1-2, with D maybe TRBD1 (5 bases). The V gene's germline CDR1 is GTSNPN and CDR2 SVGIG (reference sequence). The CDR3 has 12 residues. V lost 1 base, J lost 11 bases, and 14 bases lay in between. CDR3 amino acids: CAWSGGTGGYTF. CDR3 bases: TGTGCCTGGAGTGGGGGGACGGGAGGGTACACCTTC. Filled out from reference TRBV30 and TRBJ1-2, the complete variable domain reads SQTIHQWPATLVQPVGSPLSLECTVEGTSNPNLYWYRQAAGRGLQLLFYSVGIGQISSEVPQNLSASRPQDRQFILSSKKLLLSDSGFYLCAWSGGTGGYTFGSGTRLTVV.

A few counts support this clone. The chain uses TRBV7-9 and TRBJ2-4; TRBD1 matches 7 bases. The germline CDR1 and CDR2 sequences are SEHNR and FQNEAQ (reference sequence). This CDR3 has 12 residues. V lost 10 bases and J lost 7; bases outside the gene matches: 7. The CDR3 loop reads CATKGDSNIQYF. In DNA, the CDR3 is TGTGCCACTAAGGGGGACAGCAACATTCAGTACTTC. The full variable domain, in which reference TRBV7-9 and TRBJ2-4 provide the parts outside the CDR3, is DTGVSQNPRHKITKRGQNVTFRCDPISEHNRLYWYRQTLGQGPEFLTYFQNEAQLEKSRLLSDRFSAERPKGSFSTLEIQRTEQGDSAMYLCATKGDSNIQYFGAGTRLSVL.

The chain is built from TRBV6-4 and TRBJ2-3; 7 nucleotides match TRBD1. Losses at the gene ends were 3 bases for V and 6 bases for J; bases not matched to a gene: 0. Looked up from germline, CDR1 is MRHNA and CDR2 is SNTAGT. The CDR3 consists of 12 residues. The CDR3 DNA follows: TGTGCCAGCAGTGAACAGGGGGATACGCAGTATTTT. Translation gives CASSEQGDTQYF.

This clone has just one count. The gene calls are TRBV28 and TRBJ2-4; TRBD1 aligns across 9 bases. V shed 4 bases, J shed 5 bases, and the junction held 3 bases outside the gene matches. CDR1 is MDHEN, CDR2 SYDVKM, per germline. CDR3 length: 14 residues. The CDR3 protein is CASSWGDRENIQYF. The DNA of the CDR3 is TGTGCCAGCAGTTGGGGGGACAGGGAAAACATTCAGTACTTC.

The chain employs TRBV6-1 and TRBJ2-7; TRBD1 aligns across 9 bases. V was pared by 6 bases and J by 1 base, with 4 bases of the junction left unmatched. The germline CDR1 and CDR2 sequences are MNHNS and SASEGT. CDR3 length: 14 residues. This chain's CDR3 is CASSSGTGSYEQYF. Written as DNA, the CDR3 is TGTGCCAGCAGCTCCGGGACAGGGTCCTACGAGCAGTACTTC.

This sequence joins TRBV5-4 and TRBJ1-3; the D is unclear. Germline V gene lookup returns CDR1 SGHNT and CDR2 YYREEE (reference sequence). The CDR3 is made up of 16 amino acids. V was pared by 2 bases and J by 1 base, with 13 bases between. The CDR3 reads CASSFSPGLSGNTIYF. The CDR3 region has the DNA TGTGCCAGCAGCTTCTCCCCAGGTCTTTCTGGAAACACCATATATTTT.